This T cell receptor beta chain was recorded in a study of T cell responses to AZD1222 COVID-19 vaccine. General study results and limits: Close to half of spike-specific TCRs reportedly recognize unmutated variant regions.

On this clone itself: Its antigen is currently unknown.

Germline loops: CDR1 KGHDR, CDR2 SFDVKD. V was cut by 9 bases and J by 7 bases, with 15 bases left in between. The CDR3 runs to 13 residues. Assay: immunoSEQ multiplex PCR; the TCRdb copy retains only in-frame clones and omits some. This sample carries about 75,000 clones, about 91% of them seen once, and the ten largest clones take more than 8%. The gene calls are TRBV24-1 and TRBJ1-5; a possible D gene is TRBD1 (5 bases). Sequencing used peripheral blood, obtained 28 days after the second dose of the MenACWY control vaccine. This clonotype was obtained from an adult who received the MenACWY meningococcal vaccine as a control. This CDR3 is CATRLGRGQPQHF. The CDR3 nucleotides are TGTGCCACCCGACTGGGGCGGGGGCAGCCCCAGCATTTT.